This entry lists 8 T cell receptor beta chains sequenced from one sample in a study of response to subunit inactivated influenza vaccine. Using its own MiXCR run on the RT-PCR reads, TCRdb lists one record per CDR3 protein. The top ten clones hold roughly 33% of a sample with over 150,000 distinct CDR3 sequences, around a tenth of them seen once. Source: CD8+ T cells sorted from PBMCs, taken around 25 months after vaccination. The source of these receptors is a man aged 50 to 75 who received an inactivated influenza vaccine.

This clonotype was counted a single time. The V and J genes are TRBV7-2 and TRBJ2-3, with 10 bases identical to TRBD2. This CDR3 has 15 residues. Germline CDR1 SGHTA, CDR2 FQGNSA. With 5 bases clipped from V and 4 bases from J, the junction kept 6 bases outside the gene matches. CDR3 in DNA: TGTGCCAGCAGCCAAGAGCGGGGGGGATCAGATACGCAGTATTTT. Translation: CASSQERGGSDTQYF. The full variable domain, completed using reference TRBV7-2 and TRBJ2-3, is GAGVSQSPSNKVTEKGKDVELRCDPISGHTALYWYRQSLGQGLEFLIYFQGNSAPDKSGLPSDRFSAERTGGSVSTLTIQRTQQEDSAVYLCASSQERGGSDTQYFGPGTRLTVL.

V is TRBV12-3 or TRBV12-4 and J is TRBJ2-4; D gene uncertain. This CDR3 is built from 12 residues. The germline V and J ends were trimmed by 4 bases and 8 bases, with 9 bases remaining between them. The DNA for the CDR3 is TGTGCCAGCAGTTCCCCTCGAGACATTCAGTACTTC. Amino acids: CASSSPRDIQYF.

V usage is TRBV15 and J usage is TRBJ2-5; TRBD1 matches at 7 bases. Germline V gives CDR1 LNHNV, CDR2 YYDKDF (reference sequence). V lost 6 bases, J lost 4 bases, and 8 bases stayed unmatched. The CDR3 runs to 14 residues. The CDR3: CATSSGTVRETQYF. The CDR3 nucleotides read TGTGCCACCAGTTCCGGGACAGTGCGAGAGACCCAGTACTTC.

This chain links TRBV27 with TRBJ2-7; 10 nucleotides align to TRBD2. V gave up 5 bases and J gave up 3 bases; unmatched junction bases: 13. The length of the CDR3 is 17 residues. CDR1 is MNHEY and CDR2 is SMNVEV in the germline V gene (reference sequence). In DNA form, the CDR3 reads TGTGCCAGCAGTCCCCTCCCGGCTAGCGGGAGCGGCTACGAGCAGTACTTC. Translation gives CASSPLPASGSGYEQYF.

As for this clonotype: A much larger clone differs from this one at a single base, so this may be a read error. This chain links TRBV6-5 with TRBJ2-1, with a weak D call TRBD1 (6 bases). TRBJ2-7 matches the DNA end more closely, so the J call is doubtful. Germline-derived CDR1 and CDR2 are MNHEY and SVGAGI. The CDR3 has 14 residues. DNA of the CDR3: TGTGCCAGCAGTTACTCTACAGGGTACAATGAGCAGTACTTC. Its protein is CASSYSTGYNEQYF.

The rearrangement links TRBV11-1 to TRBJ2-7, with 11 bases matching TRBD1. After removal of 2 bases from V and 3 bases from J, the junction contained 12 bases not matched to a gene. Germline CDR1 SGHAT, CDR2 FQDESV (reference sequence). CDR3 length: 18 residues. CDR3 nucleotide sequence: TGTGCCAGCAGCTTATTCTTGTGGGGACAGGGGGTCAACTACGAGCAGTACTTC. Protein sequence: CASSLFLWGQGVNYEQYF.

The J gene is TRBJ2-1, the V gene TRBV4-2, with a tentative D call TRBD2 (7 bases). This CDR3 is built from 16 residues. The ends were cut back, 0 bases at V and 12 bases at J, with 21 bases in the middle. Germline V CDR1 and CDR2: LGHNA, YNFKEQ. CDR3 in DNA: TGTGCCAGCAGCCAAGAGGACAGCGGGGTGTCGGTCGGGCAGTTCTTC. It is translated as CASSQEDSGVSVGQFF.

A few counts support this clonotype. The chain links TRBV5-6 to TRBJ2-7; 9 nucleotides match TRBD1. The V gene end was trimmed by 2 bases and the J gene end by 6 bases; junction bases not matched to a gene: 6. This CDR3 is 14 amino acids long. CDR1 SGHDT and CDR2 YYEEEE come from the germline V gene. In nucleotides, the CDR3 is TGTGCCAGCAGCTTTGGGACAGGGAACCCCGAGCAGTACTTC. Its protein is CASSFGTGNPEQYF.